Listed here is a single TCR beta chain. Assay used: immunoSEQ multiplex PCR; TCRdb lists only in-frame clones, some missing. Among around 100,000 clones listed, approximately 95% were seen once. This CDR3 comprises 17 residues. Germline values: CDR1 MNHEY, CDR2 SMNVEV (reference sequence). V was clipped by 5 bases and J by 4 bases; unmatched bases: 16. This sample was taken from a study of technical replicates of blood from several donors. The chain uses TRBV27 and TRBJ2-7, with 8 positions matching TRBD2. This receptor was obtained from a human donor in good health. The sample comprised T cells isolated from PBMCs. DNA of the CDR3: TGTGCCAGCAGTCCTCCCCCCGGGCGAGCGGGGGCTTACGAGCAGTACTTC. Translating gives CASSPPPGRAGAYEQYF.